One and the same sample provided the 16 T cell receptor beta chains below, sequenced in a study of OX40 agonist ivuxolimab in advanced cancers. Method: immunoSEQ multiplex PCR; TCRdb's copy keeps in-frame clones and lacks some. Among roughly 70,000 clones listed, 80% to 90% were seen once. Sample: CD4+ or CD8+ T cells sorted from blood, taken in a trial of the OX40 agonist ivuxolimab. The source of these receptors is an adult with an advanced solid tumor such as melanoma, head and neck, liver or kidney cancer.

The CDR3 DNA reads as TGTGCCAGTGGGGAGGTGGCCCTAACCAAAAACATTCAGTACTTC. Encoded protein: CASGEVALTKNIQYF. The V and J genes are TRBV27 and TRBJ2-4; weak D call: TRBD2 (6 bases). From germline, CDR1 is MNHEY and CDR2 SMNVEV (reference sequence). V dropped 9 bases and J dropped 2 bases, with 17 bases sitting between them. This CDR3 spans 15 amino acids.

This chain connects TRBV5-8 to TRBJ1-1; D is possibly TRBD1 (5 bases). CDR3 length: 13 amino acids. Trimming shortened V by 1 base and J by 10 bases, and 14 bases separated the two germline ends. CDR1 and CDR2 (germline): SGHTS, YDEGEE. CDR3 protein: CASSLWGQGAAFF. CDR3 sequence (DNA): TGTGCCAGCAGCTTGTGGGGCCAGGGTGCAGCTTTCTTT.

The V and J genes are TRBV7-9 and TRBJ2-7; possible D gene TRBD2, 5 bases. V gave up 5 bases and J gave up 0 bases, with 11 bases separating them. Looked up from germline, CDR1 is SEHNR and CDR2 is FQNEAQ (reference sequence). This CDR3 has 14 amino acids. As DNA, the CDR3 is TGTGCCAGCAGCCTCGGACGGGGCTCCTACGAGCAGTACTTC. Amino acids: CASSLGRGSYEQYF.

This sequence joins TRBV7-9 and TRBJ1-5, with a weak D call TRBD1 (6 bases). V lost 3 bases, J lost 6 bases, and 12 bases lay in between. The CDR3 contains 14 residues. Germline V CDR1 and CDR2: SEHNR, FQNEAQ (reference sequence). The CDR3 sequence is CASSLGGRSQPQHF. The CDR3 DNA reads TGTGCCAGCAGCTTGGGGGGGCGGTCTCAGCCCCAGCATTTT.

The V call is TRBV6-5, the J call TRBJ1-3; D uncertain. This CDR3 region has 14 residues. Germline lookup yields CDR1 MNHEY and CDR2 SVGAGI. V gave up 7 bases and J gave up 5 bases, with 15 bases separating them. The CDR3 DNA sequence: TGTGCCAGCATGGTTTCGGGTATTAGAAACACCATATATTTT. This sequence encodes CASMVSGIRNTIYF.

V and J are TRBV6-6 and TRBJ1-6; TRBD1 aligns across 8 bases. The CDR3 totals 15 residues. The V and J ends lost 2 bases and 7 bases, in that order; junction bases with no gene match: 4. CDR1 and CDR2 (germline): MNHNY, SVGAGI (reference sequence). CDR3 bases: TGTGCCAGCAGTTACGGACAGGGAGCGAATTCACCCCTCCACTTT. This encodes CASSYGQGANSPLHF.

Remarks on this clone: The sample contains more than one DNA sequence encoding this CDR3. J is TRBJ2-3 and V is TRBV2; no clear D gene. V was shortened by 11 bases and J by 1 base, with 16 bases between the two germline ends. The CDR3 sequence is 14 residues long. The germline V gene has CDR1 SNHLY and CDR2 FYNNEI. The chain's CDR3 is CAERAGLGTDTQYF. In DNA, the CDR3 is TGTGCCGAAAGAGCTGGGCTGGGCACAGATACGCAGTATTTT.

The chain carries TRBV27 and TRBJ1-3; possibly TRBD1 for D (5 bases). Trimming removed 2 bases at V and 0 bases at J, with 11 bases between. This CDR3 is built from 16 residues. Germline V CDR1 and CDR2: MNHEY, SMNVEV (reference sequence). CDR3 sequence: CASSLHGTASGNTIYF. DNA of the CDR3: TGTGCCAGCAGTTTACACGGGACGGCCTCTGGAAACACCATATATTTT.

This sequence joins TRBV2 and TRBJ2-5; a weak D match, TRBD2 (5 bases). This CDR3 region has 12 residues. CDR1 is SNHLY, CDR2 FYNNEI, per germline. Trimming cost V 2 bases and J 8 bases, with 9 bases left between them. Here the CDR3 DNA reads TGTGCCAGCAGTGAATTAGGGAGCACCCAGTACTTC. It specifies CASSELGSTQYF.

The CDR3 reads CASKLAGGIETQYF. CDR3 sequence (DNA): TGTGCCAGCAAGCTAGCGGGGGGGATAGAGACCCAGTACTTC. V usage is TRBV28 and J usage is TRBJ2-5; 12 nucleotides match TRBD2. CDR1 is MDHEN, CDR2 SYDVKM, per germline. The V gene end was trimmed by 7 bases and the J gene end by 4 bases; junction bases not matched to a gene: 4. The CDR3 is 14 residues long.

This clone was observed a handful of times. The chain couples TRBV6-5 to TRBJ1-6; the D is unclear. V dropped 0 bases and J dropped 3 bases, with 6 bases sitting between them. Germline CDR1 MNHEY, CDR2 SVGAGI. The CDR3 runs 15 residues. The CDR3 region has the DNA TGTGCCAGCAGTTACTCGCAGTACTATAATTCACCCCTCCACTTT. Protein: CASSYSQYYNSPLHF.

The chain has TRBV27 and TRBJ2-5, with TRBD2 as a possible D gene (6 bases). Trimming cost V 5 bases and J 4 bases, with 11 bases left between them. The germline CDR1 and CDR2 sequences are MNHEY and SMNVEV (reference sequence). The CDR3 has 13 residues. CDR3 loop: CASSRTKRETQYF. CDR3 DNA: TGTGCCAGCAGTAGGACTAAGAGAGAGACCCAGTACTTC.

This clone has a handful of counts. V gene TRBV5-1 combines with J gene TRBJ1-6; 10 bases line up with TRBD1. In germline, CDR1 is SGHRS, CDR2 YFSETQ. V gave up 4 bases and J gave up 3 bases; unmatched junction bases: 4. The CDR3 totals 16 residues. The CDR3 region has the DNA TGCGCCAGCAGCCGGGGACAGGGGATCTATAATTCACCCCTCCACTTT. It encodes CASSRGQGIYNSPLHF.

The CDR3 is CASTTGRDEAFF. The CDR3 bases are TGTGCCAGCACGACAGGGCGGGATGAAGCTTTCTTT. This chain uses TRBV5-4 with TRBJ1-1; TRBD1 matches 7 bases. Germline values: CDR1 SGHNT, CDR2 YYREEE (reference sequence). V lost 6 bases, J lost 7 bases, and 6 bases stayed unmatched. This CDR3 comprises 12 residues.

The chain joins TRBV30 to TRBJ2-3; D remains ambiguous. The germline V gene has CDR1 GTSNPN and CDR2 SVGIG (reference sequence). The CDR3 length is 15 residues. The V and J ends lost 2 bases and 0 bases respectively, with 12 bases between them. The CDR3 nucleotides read TGTGCCTGGAGTTTAGACTCCCTCAGCACAGATACGCAGTATTTT. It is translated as CAWSLDSLSTDTQYF.

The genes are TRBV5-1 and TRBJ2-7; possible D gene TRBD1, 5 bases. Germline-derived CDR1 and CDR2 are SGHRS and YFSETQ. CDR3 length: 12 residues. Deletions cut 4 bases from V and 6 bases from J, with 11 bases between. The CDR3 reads CASSPTDIEQYF. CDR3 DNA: TGCGCCAGCAGCCCGACAGATATCGAGCAGTACTTC.